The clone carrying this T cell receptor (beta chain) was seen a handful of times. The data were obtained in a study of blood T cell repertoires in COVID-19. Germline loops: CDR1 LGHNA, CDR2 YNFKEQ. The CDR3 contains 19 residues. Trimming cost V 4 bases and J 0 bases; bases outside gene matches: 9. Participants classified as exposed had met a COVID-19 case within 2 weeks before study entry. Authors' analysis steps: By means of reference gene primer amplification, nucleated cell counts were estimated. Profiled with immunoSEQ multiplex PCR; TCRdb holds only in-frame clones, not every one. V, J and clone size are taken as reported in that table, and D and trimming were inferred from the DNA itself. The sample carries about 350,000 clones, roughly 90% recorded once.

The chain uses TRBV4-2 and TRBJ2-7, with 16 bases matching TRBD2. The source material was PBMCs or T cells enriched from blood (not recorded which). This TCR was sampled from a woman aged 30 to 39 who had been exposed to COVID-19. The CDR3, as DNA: TGTGCCAGCAGCCTTGCTCGAGGGACTAGCGGGAGGGACTCCTACGAGCAGTACTTC. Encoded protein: CASSLARGTSGRDSYEQYF.